This is a list of T cell receptor beta chains from one sample in a study of blood T cell repertoires in COVID-19. Only in-frame clones appear in the TCRdb table, and some are missing; sequencing was by immunoSEQ multiplex PCR. The sample comprises 60,000 or so clones, approximately 85% of which are singletons, and about 16% rests with the top ten. The sequencing input was peripheral blood. Receptors originate from a human donor in a cohort sampled during active COVID-19. Each CDR3 is given with its conserved first and last residue. D genes are given only for firm matches. Part of the rows lack a size; the others show once, few, many or a class for expanded clones.

D gene | clone size | J gene | V gene | CDR3 DNA | CDR3 protein
- | - | TRBJ2-3 | TRBV6-1 | TGTGCCAGCAGTGAATCCCAGGCTAATAGCACAGATACGCAGTATTTT | CASSESQANSTDTQYF
TRBD1 | - | TRBJ2-7 | TRBV9 | TGTGCCAGCAGCGTCGGGACAGGGGTCTACGAGCAGTACTTC | CASSVGTGVYEQYF
TRBD1 | - | TRBJ2-1 | TRBV9 | TGTGCCAGCAGCCTTGGACAGGGGACAGGGTATGAGCAGTTCTTC | CASSLGQGTGYEQFF
- | - | TRBJ1-1 | TRBV5-1 | TGCGCCAGCAGTCGGACGGAGGACACTGAAGCTTTCTTT | CASSRTEDTEAFF
TRBD2 | few | TRBJ2-5 | TRBV27 | TGTGCCAGCAGTCCGGGGACTAGCGGGAGACTCCGGGAGACCCAGTACTTC | CASSPGTSGRLRETQYF
- | - | TRBJ2-1 | TRBV7-2 | TGTGCCAGCAGCTTTAGACAGGCTCCTCAATACAATGAGCAGTTCTTC | CASSFRQAPQYNEQFF
TRBD1 | - | TRBJ1-3 | TRBV11-2 | TGTGCCAGCAGCCAAGGACAGGGGGCAGGAAACACCATATATTTT | CASSQGQGAGNTIYF
TRBD2 | - | TRBJ2-5 | TRBV7-2 | TGTGCCAGCAGCTTAAGCCTAGCGGGGGGGGATGAGACCCAGTACTTC | CASSLSLAGGDETQYF
- | - | TRBJ2-5 | TRBV6-1 | TGTGCCAGCAGTGAAGCAAGACTAGTAGAGACCCAGTACTTC | CASSEARLVETQYF
TRBD2 | few | TRBJ2-2 | TRBV24-1 | TGTGCCACCAGTGATTGGACTAGCGGGGGGATAACCGGGGAGCTGTTTTTT | CATSDWTSGGITGELFF
TRBD1 | - | TRBJ1-5 | TRBV11-3 | TGTGCCAGCAGCCCAAAGGTAGGGACAGGCAATCAGCCCCAGCATTTT | CASSPKVGTGNQPQHF
TRBD1 | - | TRBJ1-5 | TRBV6-5 | TGTGCCAGCAGTTTTACAGGGGGAGGCAATCAGCCCCAGCATTTT | CASSFTGGGNQPQHF
TRBD1 | - | TRBJ1-2 | TRBV9 | TGTGCCAGCAGCATACAGGGGACGGGTGGCTACACCTTC | CASSIQGTGGYTF
TRBD1 | - | TRBJ2-2 | TRBV5-1 | TGCGCCAGCATACAGGGGGAGGAAGGGGAGCTGTTTTTT | CASIQGEEGELFF
- | - | TRBJ2-1 | TRBV11-2 | TGTGCCAGCAGCCCGCAGGGGTACAATGAGCAGTTCTTC | CASSPQGYNEQFF
- | - | TRBJ2-2 | TRBV27 | TGTGCCAGCAGTTTCCCCTCCGGGGAGCTGTTTTTT | CASSFPSGELFF
- | - | TRBJ2-3 | TRBV18 | TGTGCCAGCTCAACAGGACCCACAGATACGCAGTATTTT | CASSTGPTDTQYF
- | - | TRBJ2-2 | TRBV27 | TGTGCCAGCAGTCAGGGGAACACCGGGGAGCTGTTTTTT | CASSQGNTGELFF
TRBD2 | - | TRBJ2-1 | TRBV25-1 | TGTGCCAGCAGCGTAGCGGGGGGTCAGTTCTTC | CASSVAGGQFF
TRBD1 | - | TRBJ1-3 | TRBV3-1/TRBV3-2 | TGTGCCAGCAGCCAAGCGGGACAGGGAGTCACCATATATTTT | CASSQAGQGVTIYF
- | - | TRBJ1-4 | TRBV6-5 | TGTGCCAGCAGTCGAGGAATAATGGAAAAACTGTTTTTT | CASSRGIMEKLFF
TRBD1 | - | TRBJ2-7 | TRBV18 | TGTGCCAGCTCACCCGGGACAGGAAGCTCCTACGAGCAGTACTTC | CASSPGTGSSYEQYF
- | - | TRBJ1-3 | TRBV7-9 | TGTGCCAGCAGCCCCTTTGGCGGCGAGGGCAGGTCTGGAAACACCATATATTTT | CASSPFGGEGRSGNTIYF
- | few | TRBJ1-5 | TRBV29-1 | TGCAGCGTAGCCAAGGGGGGGAGTCAGCCCCAGCATTTT | CSVAKGGSQPQHF
TRBD1 | - | TRBJ2-7 | TRBV18 | TGTGCCAGCTCACCACCGAGGGACAGACCTTTCGATTTGTCCTACGAGCAGTACTTC | CASSPPRDRPFDLSYEQYF
- | - | TRBJ1-1 | TRBV29-1 | TGCAGCGTTGTGGACACTCCTAACACTGAAGCTTTCTTT | CSVVDTPNTEAFF
TRBD1 | - | TRBJ1-6 | TRBV7-6 | TGTGCCAGCAGCTTGAGACACAGGGACAGGGGGCCCGTGTCCCCCCTCCACTTT | CASSLRHRDRGPVSPLHF
- | - | TRBJ2-7 | TRBV4-3 | TGCGCCAGCAGCCAAGATACAGGGCGAGACTACGAGCAGTACTTC | CASSQDTGRDYEQYF
- | once | TRBJ1-2 | TRBV5-1 | TGCGCCAGCAGCTTGATGACAGACTCTAACTATGGCTACACCTTC | CASSLMTDSNYGYTF
TRBD2 | - | TRBJ2-1 | TRBV2 | TGTGCCAGTAAAACTAGCGGGGGTTACAATGAGCAGTTCTTC | CASKTSGGYNEQFF
- | - | TRBJ2-5 | TRBV7-4 | TGTGCCAGCAGCTTAGGTGGGGCCTCGGCCCAGTACTTC | CASSLGGASAQYF
- | - | TRBJ1-4 | TRBV9 | TGTGCCAGCAGCGCCCAGGGGCCGGGTGAAAAACTGTTTTTT | CASSAQGPGEKLFF
TRBD2 | - | TRBJ2-1 | TRBV7-2 | TGTGCCAGCAGCTTAGAGCCGCTAGCGGGTTCAGAGCAGTTCTTC | CASSLEPLAGSEQFF
- | - | TRBJ1-3 | TRBV21-1 | TGTGCCAGCAACGCGTTATTCTCTGGAAACACCATATATTTT | CASNALFSGNTIYF
- | few | TRBJ1-2 | TRBV30 | TGTGCCTGGAGGTGGAGGGCGGACTATGGCTACACCTTC | CAWRWRADYGYTF
- | - | TRBJ2-1 | TRBV16 | TGTGCCAGCAGCCAAGGAGACAATGAGCAGTTCTTC | CASSQGDNEQFF
- | - | TRBJ2-7 | TRBV15 | TGTGCCACCAGCAGGGGGAACACCGGGGACGAGCAGTACTTC | CATSRGNTGDEQYF
TRBD1 | - | TRBJ1-4 | TRBV12-3/TRBV12-4 | TGTGCCAGCAGCCGGGACAGAATTGAAAAACTGTTTTTT | CASSRDRIEKLFF
TRBD2 | few | TRBJ2-3 | TRBV6-2/TRBV6-3 | TGTGCCAGCAGTTTACTACTAGCGGGGGGGCATCGGGCTAAAGATACGCAGTATTTT | CASSLLLAGGHRAKDTQYF
- | - | TRBJ2-5 | TRBV6-5 | TGTGCCAGCAGTTACTCCTGGGGTTGGAAGGGGGAGACCCAGTACTTC | CASSYSWGWKGETQYF
TRBD2 | - | TRBJ2-3 | TRBV5-3 | TGTGCCAGAAGCTTTCTAGCGGGGGTACCGACTTCAGATACGCAGTATTTT | CARSFLAGVPTSDTQYF
- | - | TRBJ1-2 | TRBV24-1 | TGTGCCACCAGTGATTTGCGAGGAGGCTACACCTTC | CATSDLRGGYTF
- | - | TRBJ1-1 | TRBV6-5 | TGTGCCAGCAAAGTGCCAGGTCTCACTGAAGCTTTCTTT | CASKVPGLTEAFF
TRBD1 | - | TRBJ2-7 | TRBV5-4 | TGTGCCAGCAGCCAGCAGGGGACAGTCTACGAGCAGTACTTC | CASSQQGTVYEQYF
TRBD1 | once | TRBJ1-6 | TRBV5-1 | TGCGCCAGCAGCGACGGACAGGGGTCAAATTCACCCCTCCACTTT | CASSDGQGSNSPLHF
- | - | TRBJ1-2 | TRBV5-1 | TGCGCCAGCAGCTTGGGCGGAACCGCAGGGGATGGCTACACCTTC | CASSLGGTAGDGYTF
- | - | TRBJ2-2 | TRBV6-6 | TGTGCCAGCCGTTCGGGGGTCGGGGAGCTGTTTTTT | CASRSGVGELFF
- | - | TRBJ2-3 | TRBV9 | TGTGCCAGCAGCGTTCCTTCAGATACGCAGTATTTT | CASSVPSDTQYF
- | - | TRBJ2-7 | TRBV21-1 | TGTGCCAGCAGCAAACCTCCGGGACAGGGAACCTACGAGCAGTACTTC | CASSKPPGQGTYEQYF
- | - | TRBJ2-7 | TRBV6-5 | TGTGCCAGCAGTTGGGGGGCGGGGGCAGCCGAGCAGTACTTC | CASSWGAGAAEQYF
- | - | TRBJ1-5 | TRBV9 | TGTGCCAGCAGTGGGGGGGGGTACAATCAGCCCCAGCATTTT | CASSGGGYNQPQHF
TRBD2 | - | TRBJ2-1 | TRBV3-1/TRBV3-2 | TGTGCCAGCAGCCTTTCGACTAGCAGGGCCTACAATGAGCAGTTCTTC | CASSLSTSRAYNEQFF
- | - | TRBJ2-7 | TRBV29-1 | TGCAGCGTTGGTCTCAGGGGCGGATACGAGCAGTACTTC | CSVGLRGGYEQYF
TRBD1 | - | TRBJ2-7 | TRBV7-9 | TGTGCCAGCAGCTGGGGGACAGCTTACGAGCAGTACTTC | CASSWGTAYEQYF